This T cell receptor (beta chain) is from a study of T cells after yellow fever vaccination. Turning to the study itself: Low-cell-number fractions were prepared with SMART-Seq v4 Ultra Low Input.

This clonotype was found many times. Its specificity is unknown. Study-level results: Clones from primary vaccination mostly reappeared after the booster (96% CD4, 88% CD8). It was a weaker secondary response, yet one that peaked faster, at day 5 versus 15.

TCRdb called the 5' RACE reads again in MiXCR, with one record for every CDR3 protein. The table lists hundreds of thousands of distinct CDR3 sequences, about 3.5% of them singletons. The germline V gene has CDR1 KGHSH and CDR2 LQKENI. The CDR3 contains 16 residues. Unmatched junction bases numbered 2, after V lost 0 bases and J lost 0 bases. The starting material was PBMCs, obtained on the day of the yellow fever booster vaccination. The chain uses TRBV18 and TRBJ2-7; 10 bases map to TRBD1. The clonotype comes from a man in his late teens or twenties who received the YFV17D yellow fever vaccine. CDR3 sequence (DNA): TGTGCCAGCTCACCACCCTGGACAGGGGGCTCCTACGAGCAGTACTTC. Translation gives CASSPPWTGGSYEQYF.